This passage covers 2 T cell receptor beta chains from one sample sequenced in a study of OX40 agonist ivuxolimab in advanced cancers. Libraries were constructed by the immunoSEQ multiplex PCR assay. TCRdb took over this immuneACCESS table, retaining in-frame rearrangements with V and J assigned. Such tables are incomplete; in checked studies, under half of the missing clones stem from an unresolved V gene, and the remainder is unexplained. This sample gives 55,000 to 80,000 clones in total; around nine tenths of them show up just once. The ten largest clonotypes hold approximately 0.27% of the sample. This sample comprised CD4+ or CD8+ T cells sorted from blood, obtained in a trial of the OX40 agonist ivuxolimab. Receptors originate from an adult with an advanced solid tumor such as melanoma, head and neck, liver or kidney cancer.

J is TRBJ1-4 and V is TRBV9, with D perhaps TRBD1 (5 bases). V was clipped by 0 bases and J by 7 bases, with 13 bases between them. Per germline, CDR1 SGDLS and CDR2 YYNGEE. The CDR3 is 15 residues long. CDR3 DNA: TGTGCCAGCAGCGTAGGGGCAGGGTTAGGTGAAAAACTGTTTTTT. Translation gives CASSVGAGLGEKLFF.

The chain combines TRBV6-1 with TRBJ2-6; D unclear. CDR1 is MNHNS, CDR2 SASEGT, per germline. The CDR3 extends over 15 amino acids. V lost 7 bases and J lost 2, with 12 bases in between. In nucleotides, the CDR3 is TGTGCCAGCACCCCTCGAGGTGCTGGGGCCAACGTCCTGACTTTC. Protein product: CASTPRGAGANVLTF.